This T cell receptor beta chain was identified in a study of CD8 T cells in ankylosing spondylitis (dated by TCRdb to the late 2010s). For context, the study as a whole: T cell receptor beta repertoires were profiled in healthy donors and ankylosing spondylitis patients so that disease-linked TCR variants could be found. The full study cohort was made up of under 30 ankylosing spondylitis patients and 95 to 130 healthy donors. Peripheral blood samples were taken, and synovial fluid was additionally collected from ankylosing spondylitis patients.

Points on this clonotype: No antigen is known for it. The record has no base qualities; no much larger clone is one base away.

Sequencing was carried out with an Illumina HiSeq 2500. Quantitative 5'-RACE with molecular barcodes was used to prepare TCR beta libraries. Turning to the authors' computational methods: A new computational method, built on a probabilistic model of VDJ rearrangement, was used to identify disease-linked TCR variants. Through fastp at Q25 and MiXCR, TCRdb rebuilt clones from the public reads, retaining in-frame beta chains. Rows merge per CDR3 protein into single entries with the most common DNA and genes. These V and J calls are TCRdb output, not the study's own analysis. Across this sample there are 350,000 to 400,000 distinct CDR3 sequences, with 20% to 25% seen only once. In total, the top ten clones hold around 12% of the sample. From the cysteine up to the phenylalanine, the CDR3 has a length of 12 residues. Of all the DNA, just the CDR3 is kept, 36 bases in frame from base 1. The junction shows trimming of 5 bases on V and 4 bases on J, plus 9 bases between the germline ends. As encoded in the germline V gene, CDR1 is SGDLS while CDR2 is YYNGEE.

On the study overall, not on this receptor specifically: Some motif variants had previously been reported in the synovial fluid and blood of reactive arthritis patients, which suggests shared mechanisms of disease initiation. According to the report, matched synovial fluid samples from ankylosing spondylitis patients were significantly enriched for the disease-linked clones. A TCR beta motif made up of under ten highly homologous amino acid variants appeared to be characteristic of blood from ankylosing spondylitis patients. The disease-linked clones showed a CD8+ phenotype and occurred at relatively low frequencies in peripheral blood.

Input material: blood, either unsorted or a sorted T cell fraction (not recorded which). This chain joins TRBV9 to TRBJ1-2; the D segment cannot be called with confidence. The clonotype originates from a male donor with ankylosing spondylitis or in good health (not recorded which). Here is the DNA: TGTGCCAGCAGTGGAAGGGCCTATGGCTACACCTTC. Protein translation: CASSGRAYGYTF.